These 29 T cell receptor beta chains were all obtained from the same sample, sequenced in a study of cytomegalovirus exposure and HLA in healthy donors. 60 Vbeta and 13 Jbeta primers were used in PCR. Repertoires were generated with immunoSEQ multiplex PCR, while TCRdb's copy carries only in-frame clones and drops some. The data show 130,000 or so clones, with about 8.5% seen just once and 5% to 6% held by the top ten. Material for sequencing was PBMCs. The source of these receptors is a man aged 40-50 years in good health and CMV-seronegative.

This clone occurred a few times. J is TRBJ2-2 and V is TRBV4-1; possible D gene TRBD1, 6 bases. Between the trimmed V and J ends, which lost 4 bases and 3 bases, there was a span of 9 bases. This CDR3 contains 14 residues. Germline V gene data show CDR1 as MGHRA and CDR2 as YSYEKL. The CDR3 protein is CASSLNRDTGELFF. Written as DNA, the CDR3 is TGCGCCAGCAGCCTCAACAGGGACACCGGGGAGCTGTTTTTT.

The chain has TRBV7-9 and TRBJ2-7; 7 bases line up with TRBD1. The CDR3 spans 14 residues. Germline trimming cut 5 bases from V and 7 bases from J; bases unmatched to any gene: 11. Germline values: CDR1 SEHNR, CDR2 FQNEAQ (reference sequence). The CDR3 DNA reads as TGTGCCAGCAGCATAAGACAGGGTGAGGAAGAGCAGTACTTC. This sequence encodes CASSIRQGEEEQYF.

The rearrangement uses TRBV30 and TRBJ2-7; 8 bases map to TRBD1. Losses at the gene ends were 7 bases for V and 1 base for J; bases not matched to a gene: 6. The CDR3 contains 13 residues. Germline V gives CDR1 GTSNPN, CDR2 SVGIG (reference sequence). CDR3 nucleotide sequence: TGTGCCTCCCGCAGGGGGCAGTCCTACGAGCAGTACTTC. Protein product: CASRRGQSYEQYF.

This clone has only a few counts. CDR3 protein: CASRSGEDEKLFF. CDR3 DNA sequence: TGTGCCAGCAGGTCGGGAGAGGATGAAAAACTGTTTTTT. The V and J genes are TRBV7-6 and TRBJ1-4; D is unclear. CDR3 size: 13 residues. Germline V CDR1 and CDR2: SGHVS, FNYEAQ. Trimming took 6 bases from V and 6 from J, leaving 11 bases between them.

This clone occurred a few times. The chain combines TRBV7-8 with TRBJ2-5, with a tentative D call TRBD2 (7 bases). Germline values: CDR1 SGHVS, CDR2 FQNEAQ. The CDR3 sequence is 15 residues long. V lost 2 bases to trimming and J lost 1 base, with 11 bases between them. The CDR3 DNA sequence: TGTGCCAGCAGCTTAATAGGGGGGGGCCAAGAGACCCAGTACTTC. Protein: CASSLIGGGQETQYF.

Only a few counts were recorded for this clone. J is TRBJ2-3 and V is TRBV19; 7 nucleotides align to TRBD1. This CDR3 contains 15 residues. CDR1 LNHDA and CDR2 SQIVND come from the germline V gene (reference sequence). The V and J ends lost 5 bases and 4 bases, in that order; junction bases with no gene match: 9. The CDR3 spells CASSLLGQASDTQYF. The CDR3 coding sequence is TGTGCCAGTAGTCTCCTCGGACAGGCATCAGATACGCAGTATTTT.

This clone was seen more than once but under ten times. The CDR3 DNA reads TGTGCCAGCAGCTTTGGGGCGAACACTGAAGCTTTCTTT. Its translation is CASSFGANTEAFF. The chain recombines TRBV7-3 with TRBJ1-1, with a possible D match to TRBD1 (5 bases). V was cut by 3 bases and J by 1 base, with 6 bases left in between. Germline-derived CDR1 and CDR2 are SGHTA and FQGTGA. The CDR3 contains 13 residues.

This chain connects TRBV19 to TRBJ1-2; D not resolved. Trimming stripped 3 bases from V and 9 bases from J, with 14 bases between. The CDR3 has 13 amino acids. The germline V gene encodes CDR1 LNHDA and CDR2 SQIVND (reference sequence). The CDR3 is CASSMGTMYSYTF. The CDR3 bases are TGTGCCAGTAGTATGGGTACTATGTATAGCTACACCTTC.

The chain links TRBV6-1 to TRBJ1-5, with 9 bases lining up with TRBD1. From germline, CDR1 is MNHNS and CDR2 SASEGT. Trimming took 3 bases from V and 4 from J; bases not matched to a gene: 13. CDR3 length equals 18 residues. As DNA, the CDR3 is TGTGCCAGCAGTGACCCCAGAGTCACCGGGACAGGGAATCAGCCCCAGCATTTT. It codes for CASSDPRVTGTGNQPQHF.

The CDR3: CASSLWTSDSYNEQFF. The CDR3 coding sequence is TGTGCCAGCAGCTTATGGACTAGCGACTCCTACAATGAGCAGTTCTTC. The chain combines TRBV7-9 with TRBJ2-1, with 9 bases lining up with TRBD2. Germline lookup yields CDR1 SEHNR and CDR2 FQNEAQ (reference sequence). The CDR3 loop spans 16 amino acids. V was pared by 2 bases and J by 0 bases, with 2 bases of the junction left unmatched.

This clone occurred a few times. The CDR3 reads CASSLLETGLTDTQYF. The DNA for the CDR3 is TGCGCCAGCAGCCTCCTCGAGACTGGCCTCACAGATACGCAGTATTTT. The rearrangement links TRBV5-1 to TRBJ2-3; no definite D call. Germline CDR1 reads SGHRS; CDR2 reads YFSETQ. The V and J ends lost 4 bases and 2 bases respectively, with 17 bases between them. This CDR3 region has 16 residues.

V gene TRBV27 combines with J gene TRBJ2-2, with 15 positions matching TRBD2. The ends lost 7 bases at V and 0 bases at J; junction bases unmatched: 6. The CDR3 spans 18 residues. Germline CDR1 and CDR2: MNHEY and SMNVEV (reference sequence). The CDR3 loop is CASTGLAGGLSNTGELFF. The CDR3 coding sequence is TGTGCCAGCACGGGACTAGCGGGGGGCCTTTCGAACACCGGGGAGCTGTTTTTT.

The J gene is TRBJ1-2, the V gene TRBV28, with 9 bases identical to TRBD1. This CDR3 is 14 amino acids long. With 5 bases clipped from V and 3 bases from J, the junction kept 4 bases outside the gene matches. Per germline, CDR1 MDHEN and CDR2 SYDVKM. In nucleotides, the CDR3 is TGTGCCAGCAGTCGGACAGGGGTCTACTATGGCTACACCTTC. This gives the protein CASSRTGVYYGYTF.

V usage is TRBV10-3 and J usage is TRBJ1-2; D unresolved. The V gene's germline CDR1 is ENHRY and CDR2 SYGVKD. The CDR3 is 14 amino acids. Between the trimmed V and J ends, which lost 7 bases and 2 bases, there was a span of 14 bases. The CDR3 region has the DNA TGTGCCATCACGGAACGGGAGACGAACTATGGCTACACCTTC. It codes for CAITERETNYGYTF.

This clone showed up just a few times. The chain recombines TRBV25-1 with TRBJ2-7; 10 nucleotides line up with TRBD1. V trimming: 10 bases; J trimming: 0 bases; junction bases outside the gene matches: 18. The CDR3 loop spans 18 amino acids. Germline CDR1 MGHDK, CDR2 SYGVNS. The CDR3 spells CATSAGTGARGYSYEQYF. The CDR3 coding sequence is TGTGCCACTTCGGCAGGGACAGGGGCGAGGGGCTACTCCTACGAGCAGTACTTC.

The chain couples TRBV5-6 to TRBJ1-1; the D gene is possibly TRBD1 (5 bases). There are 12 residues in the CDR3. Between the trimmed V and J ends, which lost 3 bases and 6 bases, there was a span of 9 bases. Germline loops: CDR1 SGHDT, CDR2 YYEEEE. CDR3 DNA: TGTGCCAGCAGCTCCGGGGGACCTGAAGCTTTCTTT. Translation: CASSSGGPEAFF.

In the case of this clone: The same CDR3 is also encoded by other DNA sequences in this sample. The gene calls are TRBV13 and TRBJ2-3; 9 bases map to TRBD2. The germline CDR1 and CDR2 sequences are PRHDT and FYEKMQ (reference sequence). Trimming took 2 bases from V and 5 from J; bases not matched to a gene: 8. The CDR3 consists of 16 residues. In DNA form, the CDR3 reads TGTGCCAGCAGCTTACCCAGCGGGGGGACGGGAGATACGCAGTATTTT. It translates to CASSLPSGGTGDTQYF. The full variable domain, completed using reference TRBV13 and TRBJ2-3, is AAGVIQSPRHLIKEKRETATLKCYPIPRHDTVYWYQQGPGQDPQFLISFYEKMQSDKGSIPDRFSAQQFSDYHSELNMSSLELGDSALYFCASSLPSGGTGDTQYFGPGTRLTVL.

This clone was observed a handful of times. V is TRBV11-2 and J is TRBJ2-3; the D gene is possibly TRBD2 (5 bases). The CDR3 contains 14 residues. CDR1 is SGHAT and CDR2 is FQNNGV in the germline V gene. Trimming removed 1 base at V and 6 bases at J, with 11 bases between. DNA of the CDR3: TGTGCCAGCAGCTTAGCACTAGAAAGTGATACGCAGTATTTT. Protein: CASSLALESDTQYF.

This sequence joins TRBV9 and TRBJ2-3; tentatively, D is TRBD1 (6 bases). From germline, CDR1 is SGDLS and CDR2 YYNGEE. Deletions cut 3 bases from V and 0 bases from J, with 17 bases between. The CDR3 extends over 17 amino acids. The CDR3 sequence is CASSGENRDNSTDTQYF. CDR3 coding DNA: TGTGCCAGCAGCGGAGAAAACCGGGACAATAGCACAGATACGCAGTATTTT.

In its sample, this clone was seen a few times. CDR3 in DNA: TGTGCCCGACAAGACAGGGGCCATGGAAACACCATATATTTT. It encodes CARQDRGHGNTIYF. V gene TRBV30 combines with J gene TRBJ1-3; TRBD1 agrees at 8 bases. Trimming took 8 bases from V and 3 from J; bases not matched to a gene: 9. The CDR3 contains 14 residues. Germline V gives CDR1 GTSNPN, CDR2 SVGIG (reference sequence).

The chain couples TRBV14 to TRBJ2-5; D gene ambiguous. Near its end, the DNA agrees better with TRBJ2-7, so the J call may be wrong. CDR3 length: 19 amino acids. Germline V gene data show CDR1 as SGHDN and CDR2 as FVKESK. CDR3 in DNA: TGTGCCAGCAGCCAAGTAGGAACATTCGGAGCCGAAAGCTCCTACGAGCAGTACTTC. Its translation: CASSQVGTFGAESSYEQYF.

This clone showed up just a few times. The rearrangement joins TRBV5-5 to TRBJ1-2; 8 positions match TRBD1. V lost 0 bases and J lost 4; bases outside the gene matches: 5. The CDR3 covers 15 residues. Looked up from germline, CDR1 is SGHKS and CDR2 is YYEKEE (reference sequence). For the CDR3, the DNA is TGTGCCAGCAGCTTGGCACAGGGGGAGGTCTATGGCTACACCTTC. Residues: CASSLAQGEVYGYTF.

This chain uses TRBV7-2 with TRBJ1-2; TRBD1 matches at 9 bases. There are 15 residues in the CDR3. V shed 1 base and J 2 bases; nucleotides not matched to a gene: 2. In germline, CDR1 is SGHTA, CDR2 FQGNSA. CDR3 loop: CASSLVTGGNYGYTF. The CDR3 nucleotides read TGTGCCAGCAGCTTAGTGACAGGGGGAAACTATGGCTACACCTTC.

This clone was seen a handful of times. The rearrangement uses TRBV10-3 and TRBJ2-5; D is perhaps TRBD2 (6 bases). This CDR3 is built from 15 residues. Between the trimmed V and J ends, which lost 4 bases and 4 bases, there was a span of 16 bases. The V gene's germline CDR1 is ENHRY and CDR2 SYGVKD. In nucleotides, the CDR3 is TGTGCCATCAGTGCCGGGACTGCCTCCGGAGAGACCCAGTACTTC. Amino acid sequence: CAISAGTASGETQYF.

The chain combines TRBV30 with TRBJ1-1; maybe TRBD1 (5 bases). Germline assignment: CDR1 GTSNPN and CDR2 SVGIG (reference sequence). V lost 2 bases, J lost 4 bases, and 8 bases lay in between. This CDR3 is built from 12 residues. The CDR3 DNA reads TGTGCCTGGAGTTCGGGGGGCACTGAAGCTTTCTTT. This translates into CAWSSGGTEAFF.

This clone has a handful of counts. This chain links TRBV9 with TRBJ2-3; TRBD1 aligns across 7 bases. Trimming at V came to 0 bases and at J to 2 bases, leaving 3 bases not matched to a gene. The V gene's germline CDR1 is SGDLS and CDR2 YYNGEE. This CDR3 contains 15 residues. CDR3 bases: TGTGCCAGCAGCGTAGGAGGGGGCCCCACAGATACGCAGTATTTT. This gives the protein CASSVGGGPTDTQYF. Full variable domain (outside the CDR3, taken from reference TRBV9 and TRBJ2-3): DSGVTQTPKHLITATGQRVTLRCSPRSGDLSVYWYQQSLDQGLQFLIQYYNGEERAKGNILERFSAQQFPDLHSELNLSSLELGDSALYFCASSVGGGPTDTQYFGPGTRLTVL.

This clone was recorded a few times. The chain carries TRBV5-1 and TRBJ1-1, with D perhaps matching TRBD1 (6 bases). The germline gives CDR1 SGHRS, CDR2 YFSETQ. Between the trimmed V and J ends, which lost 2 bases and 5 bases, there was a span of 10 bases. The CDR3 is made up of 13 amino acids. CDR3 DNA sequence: TGCGCCAGCAGCTTAAACAGGGAAACTGAAGCTTTCTTT. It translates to CASSLNRETEAFF.

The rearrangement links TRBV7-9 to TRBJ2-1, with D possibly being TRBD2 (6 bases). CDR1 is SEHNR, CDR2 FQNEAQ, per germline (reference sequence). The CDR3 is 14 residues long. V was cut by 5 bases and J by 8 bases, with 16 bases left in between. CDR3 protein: CASSHPGSGYEQFF. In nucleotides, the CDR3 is TGTGCCAGCAGCCACCCGGGTAGCGGCTATGAGCAGTTCTTC.

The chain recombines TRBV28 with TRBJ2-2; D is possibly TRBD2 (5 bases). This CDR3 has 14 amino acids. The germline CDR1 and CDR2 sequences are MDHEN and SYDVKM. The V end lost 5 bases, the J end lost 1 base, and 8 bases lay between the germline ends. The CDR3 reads CASSLDLNTGELFF. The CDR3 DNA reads TGTGCCAGCAGTCTGGACTTGAACACCGGGGAGCTGTTTTTT. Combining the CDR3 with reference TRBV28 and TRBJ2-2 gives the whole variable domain DVKVTQSSRYLVKRTGEKVFLECVQDMDHENMFWYRQDPGLGLRLIYFSYDVKMKEKGDIPEGYSVSREKKERFSLILESASTNQTSMYLCASSLDLNTGELFFGEGSRLTVL.